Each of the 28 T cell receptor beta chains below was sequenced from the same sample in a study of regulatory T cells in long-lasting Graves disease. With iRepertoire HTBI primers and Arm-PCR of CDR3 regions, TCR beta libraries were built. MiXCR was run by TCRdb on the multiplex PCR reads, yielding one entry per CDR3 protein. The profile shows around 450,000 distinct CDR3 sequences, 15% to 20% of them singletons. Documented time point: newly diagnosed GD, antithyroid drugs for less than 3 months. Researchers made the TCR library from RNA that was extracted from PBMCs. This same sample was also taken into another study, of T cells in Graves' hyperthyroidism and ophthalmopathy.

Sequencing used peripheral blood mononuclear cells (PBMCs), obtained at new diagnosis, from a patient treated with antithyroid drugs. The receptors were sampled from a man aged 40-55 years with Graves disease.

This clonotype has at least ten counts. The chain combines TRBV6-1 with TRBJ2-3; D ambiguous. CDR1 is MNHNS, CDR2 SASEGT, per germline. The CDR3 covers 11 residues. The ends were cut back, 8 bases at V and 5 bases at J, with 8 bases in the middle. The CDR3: CASVWGDTQYF. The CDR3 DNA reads TGTGCCAGCGTCTGGGGAGATACGCAGTATTTT.

Here the CDR3 reads CSPGGRGLSPLHF. In DNA form, the CDR3 reads TGCAGTCCTGGGGGGAGGGGACTGTCACCCCTCCACTTT. The genes are TRBV20-1 and TRBJ1-6, with D perhaps TRBD1 (5 bases). The V gene's germline CDR1 is DFQATT and CDR2 SNEGSKA (reference sequence). V was trimmed by 8 bases and J by 10 bases, leaving 18 bases between them. The CDR3 has 13 residues.

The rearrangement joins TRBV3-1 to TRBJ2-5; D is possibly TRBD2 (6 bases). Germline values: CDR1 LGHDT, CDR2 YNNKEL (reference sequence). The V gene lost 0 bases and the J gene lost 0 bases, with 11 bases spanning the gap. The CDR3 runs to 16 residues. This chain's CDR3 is CASSQDGWDYQETQYF. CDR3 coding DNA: TGTGCCAGCAGCCAAGACGGGTGGGACTACCAAGAGACCCAGTACTTC.

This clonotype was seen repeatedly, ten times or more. The CDR3 reads CASSYTPRYNEQFF. Here the CDR3 DNA reads TGTGCCAGCAGTTACACCCCACGGTACAATGAGCAGTTCTTC. This chain links TRBV27 with TRBJ2-1; no definite D call. Germline V CDR1 and CDR2: MNHEY, SMNVEV (reference sequence). This CDR3 is 14 amino acids long. Trimming cost V 4 bases and J 4 bases, with 11 bases left between them.

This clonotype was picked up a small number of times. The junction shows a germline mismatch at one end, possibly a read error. The CDR3 nucleotides read TGTGCCAGCAGTCCCCCCCCGGGAGGCTCCTCTAGCACAGATACGCAGTGTTTT. The encoded protein is CASSPPPGGSSSTDTQCF. J is TRBJ2-3 and V is TRBV28; TRBD2 agrees at 7 bases. The CDR3 covers 18 residues. CDR1 is MDHEN and CDR2 is SYDVKM in the germline V gene.

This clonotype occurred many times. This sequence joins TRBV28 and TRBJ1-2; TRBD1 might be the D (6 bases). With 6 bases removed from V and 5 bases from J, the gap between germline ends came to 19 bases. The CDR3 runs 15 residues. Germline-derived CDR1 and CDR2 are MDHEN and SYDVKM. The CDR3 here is CASSPPGGGGYGYTF. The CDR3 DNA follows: TGTGCCAGCAGCCCCCCCGGAGGGGGGGGATATGGCTACACCTTC.

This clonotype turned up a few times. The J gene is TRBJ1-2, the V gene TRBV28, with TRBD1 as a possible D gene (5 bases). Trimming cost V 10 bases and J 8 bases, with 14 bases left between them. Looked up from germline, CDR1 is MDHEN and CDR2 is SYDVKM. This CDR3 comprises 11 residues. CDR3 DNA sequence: TGTGCCATCGTCGGGGGGGGAGGCTACACCTTC. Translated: CAIVGGGGYTF.

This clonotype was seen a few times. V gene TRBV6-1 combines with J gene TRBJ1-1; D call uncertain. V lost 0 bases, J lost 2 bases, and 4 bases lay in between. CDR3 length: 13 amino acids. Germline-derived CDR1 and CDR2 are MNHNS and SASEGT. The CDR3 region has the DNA TGTGCCAGCAGTGAAGCCCCCAACACTGAAGCTTTCTTT. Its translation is CASSEAPNTEAFF.

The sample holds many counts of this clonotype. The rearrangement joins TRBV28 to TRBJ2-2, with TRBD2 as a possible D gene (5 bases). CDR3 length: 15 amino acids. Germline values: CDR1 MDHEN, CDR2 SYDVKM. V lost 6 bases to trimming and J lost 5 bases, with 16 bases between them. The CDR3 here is CASRSYFGGTGELFF. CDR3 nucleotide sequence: TGTGCCAGCAGGAGCTATTTTGGCGGGACCGGGGAGCTGTTTTTT.

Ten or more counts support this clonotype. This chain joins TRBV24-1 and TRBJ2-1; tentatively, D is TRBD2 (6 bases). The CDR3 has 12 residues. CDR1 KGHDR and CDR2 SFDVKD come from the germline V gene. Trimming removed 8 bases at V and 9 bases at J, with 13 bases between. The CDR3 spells CATNGGPGEQFF. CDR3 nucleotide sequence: TGTGCCACCAATGGAGGGCCCGGTGAGCAGTTCTTC.

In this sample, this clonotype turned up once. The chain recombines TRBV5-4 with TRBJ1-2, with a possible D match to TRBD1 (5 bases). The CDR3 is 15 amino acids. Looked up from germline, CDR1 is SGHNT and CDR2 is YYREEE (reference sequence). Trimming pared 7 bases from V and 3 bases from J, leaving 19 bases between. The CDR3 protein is CASGSVTQGDYGYTF. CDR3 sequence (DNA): TGTGCCAGCGGCTCCGTAACCCAGGGAGACTATGGCTACACCTTC.

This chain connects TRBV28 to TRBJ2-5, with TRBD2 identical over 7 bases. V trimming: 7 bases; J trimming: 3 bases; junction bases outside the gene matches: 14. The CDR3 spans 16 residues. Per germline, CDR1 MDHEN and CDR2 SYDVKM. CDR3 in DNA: TGTGCCAGCACCATCCTGTCTGGGGCGGGAGAAGAGACCCAGTACTTC. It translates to CASTILSGAGEETQYF.

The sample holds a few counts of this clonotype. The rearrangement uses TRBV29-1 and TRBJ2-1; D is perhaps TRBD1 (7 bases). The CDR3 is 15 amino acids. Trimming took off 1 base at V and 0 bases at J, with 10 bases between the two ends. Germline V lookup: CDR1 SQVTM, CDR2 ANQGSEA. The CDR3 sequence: CSVEGGDSSYNEQFF. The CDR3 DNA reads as TGCAGCGTTGAAGGGGGGGACAGCTCCTACAATGAGCAGTTCTTC.

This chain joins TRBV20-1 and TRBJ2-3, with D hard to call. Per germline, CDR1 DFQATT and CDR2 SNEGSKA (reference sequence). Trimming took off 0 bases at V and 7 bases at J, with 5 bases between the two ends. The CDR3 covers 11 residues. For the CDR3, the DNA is TGCAGTGCTAGAGATACATATACGCAGTATTTT. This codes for CSARDTYTQYF.

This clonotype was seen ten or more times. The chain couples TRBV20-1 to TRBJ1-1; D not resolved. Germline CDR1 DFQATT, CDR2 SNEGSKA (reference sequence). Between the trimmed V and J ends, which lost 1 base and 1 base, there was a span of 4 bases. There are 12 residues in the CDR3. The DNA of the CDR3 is TGCAGTGCTAGAGCCGGGAACACTGAAGCTTTCTTT. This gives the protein CSARAGNTEAFF.

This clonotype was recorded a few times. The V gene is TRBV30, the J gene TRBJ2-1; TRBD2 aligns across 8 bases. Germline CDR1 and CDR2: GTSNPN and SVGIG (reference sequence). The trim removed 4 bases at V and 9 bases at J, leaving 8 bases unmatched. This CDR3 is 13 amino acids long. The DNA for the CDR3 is TGTGCCTGGAAACGGGAGGGCCGGGGTGAGCAGTTCTTC. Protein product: CAWKREGRGEQFF.

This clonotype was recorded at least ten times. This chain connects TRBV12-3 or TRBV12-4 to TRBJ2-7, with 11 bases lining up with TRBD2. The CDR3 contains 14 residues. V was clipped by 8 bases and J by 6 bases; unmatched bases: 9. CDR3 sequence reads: CASRNSGRALEQYF. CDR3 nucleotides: TGTGCCAGCCGAAATAGCGGGAGGGCCCTCGAGCAGTACTTC.

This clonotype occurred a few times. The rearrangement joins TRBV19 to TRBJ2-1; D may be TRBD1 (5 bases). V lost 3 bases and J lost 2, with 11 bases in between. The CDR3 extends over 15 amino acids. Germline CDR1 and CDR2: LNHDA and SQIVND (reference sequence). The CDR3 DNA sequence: TGTGCCAGTAGTATTGGCAGGGCCCCCTACAATGAGCAGTTCTTC. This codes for CASSIGRAPYNEQFF.

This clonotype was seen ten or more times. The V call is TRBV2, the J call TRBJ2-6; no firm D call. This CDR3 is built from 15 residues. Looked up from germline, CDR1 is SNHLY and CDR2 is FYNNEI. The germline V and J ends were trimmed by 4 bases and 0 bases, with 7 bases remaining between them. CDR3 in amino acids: CASSAAGSGANVLTF. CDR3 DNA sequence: TGTGCCAGCAGTGCGGCCGGCTCTGGGGCCAACGTCCTGACTTTC.

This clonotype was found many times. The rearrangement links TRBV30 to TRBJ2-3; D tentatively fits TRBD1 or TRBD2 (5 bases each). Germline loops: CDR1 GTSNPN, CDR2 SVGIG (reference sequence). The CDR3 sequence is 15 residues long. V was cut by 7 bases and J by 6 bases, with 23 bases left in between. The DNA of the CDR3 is TGTGCCTACATACCGGGACCGAGACTCCTGGATACGCAGTATTTT. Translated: CAYIPGPRLLDTQYF. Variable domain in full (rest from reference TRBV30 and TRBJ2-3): SQTIHQWPATLVQPVGSPLSLECTVEGTSNPNLYWYRQAAGRGLQLLFYSVGIGQISSEVPQNLSASRPQDRQFILSSKKLLLSDSGFYLCAYIPGPRLLDTQYFGPGTRLTVL.

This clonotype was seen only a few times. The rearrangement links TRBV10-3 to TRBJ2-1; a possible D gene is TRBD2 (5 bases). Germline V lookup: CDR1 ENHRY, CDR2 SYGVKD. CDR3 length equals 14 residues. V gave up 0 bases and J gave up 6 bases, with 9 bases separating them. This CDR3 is CAISESGSINEQFF. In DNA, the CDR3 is TGTGCCATCAGTGAGTCAGGGAGCATCAATGAGCAGTTCTTC.

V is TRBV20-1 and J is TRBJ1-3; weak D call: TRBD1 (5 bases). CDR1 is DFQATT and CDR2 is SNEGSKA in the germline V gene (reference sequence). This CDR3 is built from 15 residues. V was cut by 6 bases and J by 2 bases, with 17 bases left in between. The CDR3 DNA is TGCAGTGCCCGAGGCGGGGGGGAAACTGGAAACACCATATATTTT. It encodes CSARGGGETGNTIYF.

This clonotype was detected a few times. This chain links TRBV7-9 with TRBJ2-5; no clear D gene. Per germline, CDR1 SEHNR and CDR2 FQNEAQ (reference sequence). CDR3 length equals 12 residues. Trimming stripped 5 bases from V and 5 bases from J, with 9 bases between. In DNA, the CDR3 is TGTGCCAGCAGCCTTAGCAGTGAGACCCAGTACTTC. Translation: CASSLSSETQYF.

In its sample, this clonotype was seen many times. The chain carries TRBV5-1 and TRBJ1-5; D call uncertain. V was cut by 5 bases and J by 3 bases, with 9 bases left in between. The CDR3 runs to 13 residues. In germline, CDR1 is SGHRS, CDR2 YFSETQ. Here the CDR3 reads CASRTDNNQPQHF. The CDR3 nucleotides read TGCGCCAGCAGAACAGACAACAATCAGCCCCAGCATTTT.

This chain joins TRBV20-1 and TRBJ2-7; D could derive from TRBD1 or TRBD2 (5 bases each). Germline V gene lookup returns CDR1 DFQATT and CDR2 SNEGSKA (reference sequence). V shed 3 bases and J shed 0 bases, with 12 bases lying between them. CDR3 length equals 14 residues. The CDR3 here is CSARGTTNSYEQYF. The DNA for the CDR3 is TGCAGTGCTAGGGGGACCACCAACTCCTACGAGCAGTACTTC.

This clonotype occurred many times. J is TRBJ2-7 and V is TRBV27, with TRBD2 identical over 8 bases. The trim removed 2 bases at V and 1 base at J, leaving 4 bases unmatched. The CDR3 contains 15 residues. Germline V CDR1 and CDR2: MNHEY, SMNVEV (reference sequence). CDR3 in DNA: TGTGCCAGCAGTTTAGCGGGGGGCATGTCCTACGAGCAGTACTTC. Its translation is CASSLAGGMSYEQYF.

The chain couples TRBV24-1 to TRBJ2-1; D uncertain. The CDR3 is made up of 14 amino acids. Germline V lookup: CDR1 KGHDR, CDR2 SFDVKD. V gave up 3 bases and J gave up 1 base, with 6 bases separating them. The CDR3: CATSDELSYNEQFF. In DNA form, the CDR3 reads TGTGCCACCAGTGATGAACTATCCTACAATGAGCAGTTCTTC.

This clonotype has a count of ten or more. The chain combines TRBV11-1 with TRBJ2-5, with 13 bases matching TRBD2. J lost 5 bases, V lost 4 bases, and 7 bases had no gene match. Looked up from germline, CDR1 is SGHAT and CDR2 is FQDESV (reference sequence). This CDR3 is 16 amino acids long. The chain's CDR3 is CASSSGLAGDFETQYF. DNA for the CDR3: TGTGCCAGCAGCTCCGGACTAGCGGGAGATTTTGAGACCCAGTACTTC.